This T cell receptor beta chain was profiled in a study of blood T cell repertoires in COVID-19. Study overall: Researchers got acute and convalescent COVID-19 samples from the United States, Italy and Spain.

Patients in Seattle were enrolled during active infection, then followed longitudinally. With V trimmed by 11 bases and J by 6 bases, 8 bases remained unmatched. Germline V CDR1 and CDR2: SGHAT, FQNNGV. This CDR3 contains 13 residues. Profiling relied on immunoSEQ multiplex PCR, and the TCRdb table lists in-frame clones only, not all of them. The repertoire holds 250,000 to 300,000 clones, with approximately 86% as singletons. Source material: peripheral blood. The chain joins TRBV11-2 to TRBJ2-2; 8 bases agree with TRBD2. The TCR sequence derives from a woman in her 70s with COVID-19, enrolled during active disease. CDR3 in DNA: TGTGCCTCAAGGCTAGCGGGCGCCGGGGAGCTGTTTTTT. It translates to CASRLAGAGELFF.